These T cell receptor beta chains were read from a single sample in a study of OX40 agonist ivuxolimab in advanced cancers. Assay: immunoSEQ multiplex PCR; the TCRdb copy retains only in-frame clones and omits some. The sample lists about 80,000 clones, about nine tenths occurring once. The sample in question was CD4+ or CD8+ T cells sorted from blood, obtained in a trial of the OX40 agonist ivuxolimab. Receptors were obtained from an adult with an advanced solid tumor such as melanoma, head and neck, liver or kidney cancer. Both conserved end residues are part of each CDR3. Fields, in order: D gene, J gene, V gene, clone size, CDR3 DNA, CDR3 protein. D genes are given only for firm matches. Rows may omit the clone size; those that give it use once, few, many or a size class.

>TRBD2|TRBJ2-7|TRBV11-2|NA
TGTGCCAGCAGCTTAGATCGGCGGGAGTCCTACGAGCAGTACTTC
CASSLDRRESYEQYF
>NA|TRBJ2-2|TRBV11-2|NA
TGTGCCAGCAGCTTCCTTGCGGGGAACACCGGGGAGCTGTTTTTT
CASSFLAGNTGELFF
>NA|TRBJ2-1|TRBV5-6|NA
TGTGCCAGCAGCCTCCGGACGATAGCGGAGACCAATGAGCAGTTCTTC
CASSLRTIAETNEQFF
>TRBD2|TRBJ2-1|TRBV5-1|NA
TGCGCCAGCAGTAGCGGGGGGGTTTACAATGAGCAGTTCTTC
CASSSGGVYNEQFF
>NA|TRBJ1-2|TRBV6-4|NA
TGTGCCAGCAGTGACCGGGACACAAGGAGGGGCTACACCTTC
CASSDRDTRRGYTF
>NA|TRBJ1-5|TRBV7-3|NA
TGTGCCAGCAGCTTACAGGGCGGGCAGCCCCAGCATTTT
CASSLQGGQPQHF
>NA|TRBJ2-6|TRBV19|NA
TGTGCCAGTAGTATGTCGAGAGCCTCCAACGTCCTGACTTTC
CASSMSRASNVLTF
>NA|TRBJ2-2|TRBV29-1|NA
TGCAGCGTCAGGGGGGGCGCCACGAACACCGGGGAGCTGTTTTTT
CSVRGGATNTGELFF
>NA|TRBJ1-3|TRBV2|NA
TGTGCCAGCAGTGACAGGGGAGCTGGAAACACCATATATTTT
CASSDRGAGNTIYF
>TRBD2|TRBJ2-2|TRBV7-8|NA
TGTGCCAGCAGCTTATTTTTGCGGGAGGCCTCGAACACCGGGGAGCTGTTTTTT
CASSLFLREASNTGELFF
>NA|TRBJ2-3|TRBV7-9|NA
TGTGCCAGCAGCTTATATGGGGCAGATACGCAGTATTTT
CASSLYGADTQYF
>NA|TRBJ1-6|TRBV5-1|medium-sized
TGCGCCAGCAGCTGGAGCGGCAACGAATCACCCCTCCACTTT
CASSWSGNESPLHF
>NA|TRBJ1-1|TRBV28|NA
TGTGCCAGCAGTTTACGGGCAGTTGAAGCTTTCTTT
CASSLRAVEAFF
>NA|TRBJ1-5|TRBV7-2|NA
TGTGCCAGCAGCTTAGTAGGGACCGAAAATCAGCCCCAGCATTTT
CASSLVGTENQPQHF
>NA|TRBJ2-6|TRBV6-5|NA
TGTGCCAGCCAGAGGGCTTACTCTGGGGCCAACGTCCTGACTTTC
CASQRAYSGANVLTF
>NA|TRBJ1-1|TRBV28|NA
TGTGCCAGCAGTTCCGGAGGTTTGGCCAAAGGGGACACTGAAGCTTTCTTT
CASSSGGLAKGDTEAFF
>NA|TRBJ2-7|TRBV4-3|once
TGCGCCAGCAGCCAAGATAGGGCAGGAGGCCACGAGCAGTACTTC
CASSQDRAGGHEQYF
>NA|TRBJ1-5|TRBV7-2|NA
TGTGCCAGCAGCTGGGGCCCGGGAAACAATCAGCCCCAGCATTTT
CASSWGPGNNQPQHF
>TRBD2|TRBJ2-3|TRBV4-2|NA
TGTGCCAGCAGCCAAGATATCCAGCGGGGGCGGAGAGATACGCAGTATTTT
CASSQDIQRGRRDTQYF
>NA|TRBJ2-5|TRBV10-3|NA
TGTGCCATCAGTGAGGACATCCAAGAGACCCAGTACTTC
CAISEDIQETQYF
>NA|TRBJ1-4|TRBV5-8|NA
TGTGCCAGCAGCCGACTAGGGGGGCTCGGGGTCGGACTGTTTTTT
CASSRLGGLGVGLFF
>NA|TRBJ1-2|TRBV5-5|NA
TGTGCCAGCAGCGTACAGGCCATCTATGGCTACACCTTC
CASSVQAIYGYTF
>NA|TRBJ2-3|TRBV10-3|NA
TGTGCCATCAGCGGCGGGGTGAGCACAGATACGCAGTATTTT
CAISGGVSTDTQYF
>NA|TRBJ2-3|TRBV5-1|NA
TGCGCCAGCAGCTTGGCCAGTCCAACAGATACGCAGTATTTT
CASSLASPTDTQYF
>NA|TRBJ1-4|TRBV28|NA
TGTGCCAGCAGAAGCAGCCAAGGGAGGGAGAGGTTTTTT
CASRSSQGRERFF
>NA|TRBJ2-7|TRBV7-8|NA
TGTGCCAGCAGCTTCAACACGGGTGGGTCCTACGAGCAGTACTTC
CASSFNTGGSYEQYF
>NA|TRBJ2-7|TRBV6-1|NA
TGTGCCAGCACCAACGGAGGACCAAACCCCTACGAGCAGTACTTC
CASTNGGPNPYEQYF
>TRBD2|TRBJ2-3|TRBV7-8|NA
TGTGCCAGCAGCTACCCCGTTGAGTGGCGGGAGAGCACAGATACGCAGTATTTT
CASSYPVEWRESTDTQYF
>NA|TRBJ2-2|TRBV6-4|NA
TGTGCCAGCAGTTCCCGGGGGAACACCGGGGAGCTGTTTTTT
CASSSRGNTGELFF
>TRBD1|TRBJ1-3|TRBV2|NA
TGTGCCAGCAGTGGGACAGGGGGGCACACCATATATTTT
CASSGTGGHTIYF